Below, 31 T cell receptor beta chains from the same sample are listed, as sequenced in a study of cytomegalovirus exposure and HLA in healthy donors. Assay: immunoSEQ multiplex PCR; the TCRdb copy retains only in-frame clones and omits some. The table shows about 310,000 clones, with roughly 88% occurring only once. Sequencing was done on a sample of PBMCs. These receptors were collected from a man aged 30 to 45 in good health and CMV-seronegative.

This chain uses TRBV30 with TRBJ1-2; 8 bases fit TRBD1. The ends lost 0 bases at V and 4 bases at J; junction bases unmatched: 7. Germline V lookup: CDR1 GTSNPN, CDR2 SVGIG (reference sequence). This CDR3 has 15 amino acids. The chain's CDR3 is CAWSVGTGVSYGYTF. The CDR3 region has the DNA TGTGCCTGGAGTGTAGGGACAGGAGTGAGCTATGGCTACACCTTC.

The gene calls are TRBV5-4 and TRBJ1-1; 7 bases are a match to TRBD1. Germline CDR1 is SGHNT and CDR2 is YYREEE (reference sequence). The CDR3 is made up of 17 amino acids. V lost 0 bases, J lost 1 base, and 9 bases stayed unmatched. The CDR3: CASSLGVGGGANTEAFF. The CDR3 DNA reads TGTGCCAGCAGCTTGGGGGTCGGAGGGGGCGCGAACACTGAAGCTTTCTTT.

This clone was seen a few times. The J gene is TRBJ2-6, the V gene TRBV19; D not resolved. CDR3 length equals 15 residues. V shed 5 bases and J shed 0 bases, with 8 bases lying between them. CDR1 is LNHDA and CDR2 is SQIVND in the germline V gene (reference sequence). This CDR3 is CASSVTGSGANVLTF. In nucleotides, the CDR3 is TGTGCCAGTAGTGTGACGGGCTCTGGGGCCAACGTCCTGACTTTC.

This chain connects TRBV6-5 to TRBJ1-3; D possibly corresponds to TRBD1 (6 bases). Trimming stripped 5 bases from V and 0 bases from J, with 8 bases between. CDR3 size: 14 residues. Germline lookup yields CDR1 MNHEY and CDR2 SVGAGI. CDR3 nucleotides: TGTGCCAGCAGTCAGGGGCACTCTGGAAACACCATATATTTT. Protein: CASSQGHSGNTIYF.

The rearrangement uses TRBV27 and TRBJ1-4; maybe TRBD1 (5 bases). The CDR3 sequence is 15 residues long. Germline CDR1 and CDR2: MNHEY and SMNVEV (reference sequence). Trimming left V 2 bases short and J 8 bases short, with 15 bases between. CDR3: CASSLRWGEEEKLFF. The DNA of the CDR3 is TGTGCCAGCAGTTTACGCTGGGGCGAAGAGGAAAAACTGTTTTTT. The entire variable domain, with the rest obtained from reference TRBV27 and TRBJ1-4, is as follows: EAQVTQNPRYLITVTGKKLTVTCSQNMNHEYMSWYRQDPGLGLRQIYYSMNVEVTDKGDVPEGYKVSRKEKRNFPLILESPSPNQTSLYFCASSLRWGEEEKLFFGSGTQLSVL.

The CDR3 loop is CASAGTGGKKTQYF. CDR3 in DNA: TGTGCCAGTGCCGGGACAGGGGGTAAGAAGACCCAGTACTTC. The chain uses TRBV2 and TRBJ2-5, with 11 bases fitting TRBD1. CDR3 size: 14 residues. Trimming removed 9 bases from V and 6 bases from J; junction bases left unmatched: 9. Germline V gene data show CDR1 as SNHLY and CDR2 as FYNNEI.

This chain links TRBV5-4 with TRBJ1-2; a weak D match, TRBD1 (6 bases). The V end lost 4 bases, the J end lost 3 bases, and 10 bases lay between the germline ends. The germline V gene has CDR1 SGHNT and CDR2 YYREEE (reference sequence). This CDR3 is built from 13 residues. This CDR3 is CASSRTGYYGYTF. CDR3 nucleotide sequence: TGTGCCAGCAGCCGAACAGGGTACTATGGCTACACCTTC.

This sequence joins TRBV20-1 and TRBJ1-3; D is uncertain. Deletions cut 6 bases from V and 4 bases from J, with 7 bases between. The CDR3 totals 11 residues. Germline lookup yields CDR1 DFQATT and CDR2 SNEGSKA (reference sequence). Here the CDR3 reads CSAPLGNTIYF. CDR3 nucleotide sequence: TGCAGTGCCCCGTTGGGAAACACCATATATTTT.

The sample holds one count of this clone. The chain combines TRBV5-1 with TRBJ2-3, with TRBD2 as a possible D gene (5 bases). Germline V gene sequence: CDR1 SGHRS, CDR2 YFSETQ. V dropped 4 bases and J dropped 4 bases, with 13 bases sitting between them. This CDR3 is built from 14 residues. The CDR3 DNA sequence: TGCGCCAGCAGCAGCTACTCCGGGGCAGATACGCAGTATTTT. Protein sequence: CASSSYSGADTQYF.

V usage is TRBV13 and J usage is TRBJ1-1; 7 bases match TRBD1. From germline, CDR1 is PRHDT and CDR2 FYEKMQ (reference sequence). The ends lost 5 bases at V and 0 bases at J; junction bases unmatched: 18. CDR3 size: 19 residues. The CDR3 loop is CASSAPSSTGFLMNTEAFF. The CDR3 DNA sequence: TGTGCCAGCAGCGCCCCGTCGTCGACAGGGTTCCTTATGAACACTGAAGCTTTCTTT.

The chain links TRBV11-2 to TRBJ1-1; 10 bases fit TRBD1. The CDR3 has 16 amino acids. V dropped 5 bases and J dropped 4; count of bases not matched to a gene: 10. Germline V gives CDR1 SGHAT, CDR2 FQNNGV. In nucleotides, the CDR3 is TGTGCCAGCAGCCCGCTGACAGGGGGCAGAGGCACTGAAGCTTTCTTT. Amino acids: CASSPLTGGRGTEAFF. Full variable domain (missing parts from reference TRBV11-2 and TRBJ1-1): EAGVAQSPRYKIIEKRQSVAFWCNPISGHATLYWYQQILGQGPKLLIQFQNNGVVDDSQLPKDRFSAERLKGVDSTLKIQPAKLEDSAVYLCASSPLTGGRGTEAFFGQGTRLTVV.

This sequence joins TRBV6-6 and TRBJ2-2; TRBD1 agrees at 10 bases. The length of the CDR3 is 16 residues. The V and J ends lost 2 bases and 6 bases, in that order; junction bases with no gene match: 6. The germline CDR1 and CDR2 sequences are MNHNY and SVGAGI (reference sequence). CDR3 coding DNA: TGTGCCAGCAGTTACACGGGACAGGGGATGGCCGGGGAGCTGTTTTTT. Translating gives CASSYTGQGMAGELFF.

The V and J genes are TRBV27 and TRBJ2-2; TRBD1 matches at 12 bases. The length of the CDR3 is 19 residues. V shed 1 base, J shed 0 bases, and the junction held 6 bases outside the gene matches. The germline gives CDR1 MNHEY, CDR2 SMNVEV (reference sequence). The CDR3 reads CASSLFTGTGGSNTGELFF. CDR3 coding DNA: TGTGCCAGCAGTTTATTCACCGGGACAGGGGGCTCGAACACCGGGGAGCTGTTTTTT.

The V and J genes are TRBV7-2 and TRBJ1-2; perhaps TRBD1 as D (6 bases). Germline CDR1 SGHTA, CDR2 FQGNSA. V shed 3 bases and J shed 4 bases, with 18 bases lying between them. This CDR3 region has 16 residues. The CDR3 loop reads CASSFSPQGDGYGYTF. The CDR3 region has the DNA TGTGCCAGCAGCTTTAGTCCACAGGGCGATGGCTATGGCTACACCTTC.

This clone has only a few counts. V gene TRBV6-1 combines with J gene TRBJ2-7; D gene uncertain. This CDR3 spans 14 amino acids. Germline V lookup: CDR1 MNHNS, CDR2 SASEGT. V was cut by 3 bases and J by 6 bases, with 15 bases left in between. CDR3 bases: TGTGCCAGCAGTGATTCTGGCCGAGGCGGCGAGCAGTACTTC. Residues: CASSDSGRGGEQYF.

As DNA, the CDR3 is TGCGCCAGCAGTGAGTCAACCCCTCGGCGGGCGGGGGGAACCTACGAGCAGTACTTC. It encodes CASSESTPRRAGGTYEQYF. The rearrangement uses TRBV10-1 and TRBJ2-7; 8 nucleotides line up with TRBD2. This CDR3 is built from 19 residues. CDR1 WNHNN and CDR2 SYGVQD come from the germline V gene (reference sequence). The junction had 15 bases not matched to a gene; V was cut back by 0 bases and J by 2 bases.

The V and J genes are TRBV19 and TRBJ2-2; D is possibly TRBD2 (5 bases). CDR3 length: 13 residues. V lost 7 bases and J lost 5, with 11 bases in between. CDR1 and CDR2 from the germline V gene are LNHDA and SQIVND (reference sequence). The DNA of the CDR3 is TGTGCCAGTATCCCCGGAGGTACCGGGGAGCTGTTTTTT. This translates into CASIPGGTGELFF.

The V and J genes are TRBV6-5 and TRBJ2-1; a weak D match, TRBD1 (6 bases). The CDR3 is made up of 13 amino acids. Looked up from germline, CDR1 is MNHEY and CDR2 is SVGAGI. Between the trimmed V and J ends, which lost 6 bases and 4 bases, there was a span of 10 bases. CDR3 DNA: TGTGCCAGCAGACCGACAGGTTACAATGAGCAGTTCTTC. It encodes CASRPTGYNEQFF.

The V gene is TRBV7-8, the J gene TRBJ2-5, with D maybe TRBD1 (6 bases). Germline-derived CDR1 and CDR2 are SGHVS and FQNEAQ. V lost 1 base to trimming and J lost 5 bases, with 17 bases between them. The CDR3 extends over 16 amino acids. The CDR3 protein is CASSLVRTGNSETQYF. Written as DNA, the CDR3 is TGTGCCAGCAGCTTAGTGCGCACAGGGAATTCGGAGACCCAGTACTTC.

The chain joins TRBV29-1 to TRBJ2-3, with 7 nucleotides matching TRBD1. CDR1 is SQVTM, CDR2 ANQGSEA, per germline. The CDR3 contains 12 residues. The ends lost 6 bases at V and 0 bases at J; junction bases unmatched: 0. The CDR3 DNA is TGCAGCGTGGGACAGAGCACAGATACGCAGTATTTT. This encodes CSVGQSTDTQYF.

This clone has just one count. At the DNA level, this CDR3 is encoded by other sequences in the same sample as well. This chain joins TRBV7-9 and TRBJ1-3; D is unresolved. Germline assignment: CDR1 SEHNR and CDR2 FQNEAQ (reference sequence). V dropped 5 bases and J dropped 4 bases, with 6 bases sitting between them. The CDR3 loop spans 12 amino acids. CDR3 loop: CASSPSGNTIYF. CDR3 coding DNA: TGTGCCAGCAGCCCGTCCGGAAACACCATATATTTT. The full variable domain, in which reference TRBV7-9 and TRBJ1-3 provide the parts outside the CDR3, is DTGVSQNPRHKITKRGQNVTFRCDPISEHNRLYWYRQTLGQGPEFLTYFQNEAQLEKSRLLSDRFSAERPKGSFSTLEIQRTEQGDSAMYLCASSPSGNTIYFGEGSWLTVV.

This clone came up once. This chain joins TRBV6-6 and TRBJ1-6; the D gene is possibly TRBD1 (5 bases). The CDR3 runs to 13 residues. CDR1 and CDR2 from the germline V gene are MNHNY and SVGAGI (reference sequence). V was shortened by 4 bases and J by 9 bases, with 10 bases between the two germline ends. The chain's CDR3 is CASSFQGGSPLHF. The CDR3, as DNA: TGTGCCAGCAGTTTTCAGGGCGGTTCACCCCTCCACTTT.

CDR3 DNA: TGTGCCAGCAGCGTAGGCGGCAGGGGATACTATGGCTACACCTTC. Its protein product is CASSVGGRGYYGYTF. This sequence joins TRBV9 and TRBJ1-2; D is perhaps TRBD1 (6 bases). This CDR3 comprises 15 residues. CDR1 is SGDLS, CDR2 YYNGEE, per germline. Deletions cut 0 bases from V and 3 bases from J, with 12 bases between.

This clone came up a few times. CDR3 DNA: TGTGCCAGCAGCCCCCACCCCGGCACAGCCTTGACCTACGAGCAGTACTTC. Its translation is CASSPHPGTALTYEQYF. The rearrangement uses TRBV14 and TRBJ2-7; D ambiguous. Trimming removed 4 bases from V and 2 bases from J, with 21 bases in between. The CDR3 length is 17 residues. Germline V gene sequence: CDR1 SGHDN, CDR2 FVKESK.

V and J are TRBV5-1 and TRBJ2-5; 8 bases agree with TRBD1. The germline gives CDR1 SGHRS, CDR2 YFSETQ. J was trimmed by 3 bases and V by 4 bases; bases with no gene match: 8. The CDR3 contains 15 residues. The CDR3 coding sequence is TGCGCCAGCAGCCTTCCGACAGGGGCTGAAGAGACCCAGTACTTC. Its protein is CASSLPTGAEETQYF.

The V gene is TRBV6-1, the J gene TRBJ2-7; possibly TRBD2 for D (6 bases). CDR1 and CDR2 from the germline V gene are MNHNS and SASEGT. Trimming shortened V by 6 bases and J by 5 bases, and 14 bases separated the two germline ends. The CDR3 is 13 residues long. The CDR3 is CASRRDPRDEQYF. In DNA form, the CDR3 reads TGTGCCAGCAGGCGGGACCCTCGCGACGAGCAGTACTTC.

The rearrangement joins TRBV6-6 to TRBJ1-6; no firm D call. The CDR3 contains 15 residues. The V gene's germline CDR1 is MNHNY and CDR2 SVGAGI (reference sequence). Trimming took 2 bases from V and 5 from J, leaving 10 bases between them. Here the CDR3 reads CASSYKVRDNSPLHF. CDR3 sequence (DNA): TGTGCCAGCAGTTACAAGGTGCGGGATAATTCACCCCTCCACTTT.

This clone was detected only a few times. This chain joins TRBV7-8 and TRBJ2-7; TRBD1 matches 7 bases. The length of the CDR3 is 19 residues. CDR1 is SGHVS and CDR2 is FQNEAQ in the germline V gene. The J segment lost 6 bases and the V segment lost 5 bases, leaving 25 bases of the junction unmatched. DNA for the CDR3: TGTGCCAGCAGCCCACGCCCCTTCCAAACAGGGGTATTCGGTAGCGAGCAGTACTTC. This gives the protein CASSPRPFQTGVFGSEQYF.

The chain couples TRBV10-3 to TRBJ1-4; the match to TRBD1 covers 7 bases. This CDR3 spans 15 amino acids. The germline CDR1 and CDR2 sequences are ENHRY and SYGVKD. Trimming at V came to 6 bases and at J to 12 bases, leaving 16 bases not matched to a gene. The CDR3 protein is CAIRSTKQGNGELFF. CDR3 DNA: TGTGCCATCAGATCAACCAAACAGGGGAATGGGGAACTGTTTTTT.

The V and J genes are TRBV6-5 and TRBJ1-2, with D uncertain. Germline assignment: CDR1 MNHEY and CDR2 SVGAGI. This CDR3 is 13 amino acids long. With 2 bases removed from V and 7 bases from J, the gap between germline ends came to 11 bases. The CDR3, as DNA: TGTGCCAGCAGTTACCCCCAGGCGGGTGGCTACACCTTC. It codes for CASSYPQAGGYTF.

CDR3 coding DNA: TGTGCCAGCTCGCTACTAGCGGGGGGGCACAATGAGCAGTTCTTC. It encodes CASSLLAGGHNEQFF. This chain links TRBV18 with TRBJ2-1; 13 bases are a match to TRBD2. Germline CDR1 and CDR2: KGHSH and LQKENI. The trim removed 6 bases at V and 5 bases at J, leaving 4 bases unmatched. The CDR3 sequence is 15 residues long.